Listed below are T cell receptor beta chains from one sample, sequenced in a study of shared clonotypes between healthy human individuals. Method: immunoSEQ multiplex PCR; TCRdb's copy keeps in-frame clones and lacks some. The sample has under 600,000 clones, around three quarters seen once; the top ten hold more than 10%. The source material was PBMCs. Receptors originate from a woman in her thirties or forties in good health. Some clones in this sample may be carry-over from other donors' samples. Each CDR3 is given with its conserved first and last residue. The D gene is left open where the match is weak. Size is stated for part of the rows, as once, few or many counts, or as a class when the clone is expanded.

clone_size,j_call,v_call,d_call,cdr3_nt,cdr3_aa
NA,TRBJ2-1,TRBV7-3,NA,TGTGCCAGCAGCTTAGATTCCAACAATGAGCAGTTCTTC,CASSLDSNNEQFF
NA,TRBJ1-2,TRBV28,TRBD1,TGTGCCAGCAGTCGACAGGGGGCGGGCTATGGCTACACCTTC,CASSRQGAGYGYTF
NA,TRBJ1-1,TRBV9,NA,TGTGCCAGCAGCGTCGATCTGTCAGGGGAGACTGAAGCTTTCTTT,CASSVDLSGETEAFF
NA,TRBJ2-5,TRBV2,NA,TGTGCCAGCAGTCGCACAGGGTCGGGTTGGCAAGAGACCCAGTACTTC,CASSRTGSGWQETQYF
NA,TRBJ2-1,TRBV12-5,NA,TGTGCTAGTAGGTCGGGAGCCAATGAGCAGTTCTTC,CASRSGANEQFF
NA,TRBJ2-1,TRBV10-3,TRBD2,TGTGCCATCAGTGAGTGGACTAGCGGGAGTAGTGAGCAGTTCTTC,CAISEWTSGSSEQFF
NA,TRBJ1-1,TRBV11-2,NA,TGTGCCAGCAGCTTATCGTTCCCTGGGGGGGAAGCTTTCTTT,CASSLSFPGGEAFF
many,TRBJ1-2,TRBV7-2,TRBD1,TGTGCCAGCAGCTTAGCTGCAGGGGGCTCTGGCTACACCTTC,CASSLAAGGSGYTF
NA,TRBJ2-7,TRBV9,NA,TGTGCCAGCAGCGTAGGGATAGGGGACTCCGCGAGGATCTACGAGCAGTACTTC,CASSVGIGDSARIYEQYF
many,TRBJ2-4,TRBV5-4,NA,TGTGCCAGCAGCTTGGGTGGGGCTAAAAACATTCAGTACTTC,CASSLGGAKNIQYF
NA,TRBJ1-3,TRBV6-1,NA,TGTGCCAGCAGTGAAGTGGGGCGCGGAAACACCATATATTTT,CASSEVGRGNTIYF